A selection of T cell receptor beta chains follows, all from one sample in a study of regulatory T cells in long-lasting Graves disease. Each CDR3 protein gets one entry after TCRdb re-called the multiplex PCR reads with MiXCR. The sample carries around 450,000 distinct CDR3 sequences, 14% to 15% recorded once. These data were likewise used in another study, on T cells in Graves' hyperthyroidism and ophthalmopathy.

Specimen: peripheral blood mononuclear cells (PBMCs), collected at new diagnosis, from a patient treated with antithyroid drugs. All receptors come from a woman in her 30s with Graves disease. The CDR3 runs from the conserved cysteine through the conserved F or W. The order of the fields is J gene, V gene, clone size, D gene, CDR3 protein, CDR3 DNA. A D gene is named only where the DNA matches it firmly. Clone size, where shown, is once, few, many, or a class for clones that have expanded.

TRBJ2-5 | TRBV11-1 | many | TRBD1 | CASSRGQGETQYF | TGTGCCAGCAGCCGGGGACAGGGAGAGACCCAGTACTTC
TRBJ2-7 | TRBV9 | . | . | CASSVGTPHEQYF | TGTGCCAGCAGCGTGGGGACTCCCCACGAGCAGTACTTC
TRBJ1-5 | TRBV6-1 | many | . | CASTPQGEVPQPQHF | TGTGCCAGCACCCCACAGGGTGAGGTCCCTCAGCCCCAGCATTTT
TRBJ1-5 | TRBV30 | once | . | CAWGGAEADTQHF | TGTGCCTGGGGTGGTGCGGAAGCAGATACGCAGCATTTT
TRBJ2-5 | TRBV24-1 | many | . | CATSAGETQYF | TGTGCCACCAGTGCGGGGGAGACCCAGTACTTC
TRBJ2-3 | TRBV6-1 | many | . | CASRKIFSVAQYF | TGTGCCAGCAGGAAGATTTTTAGCGTCGCGCAGTATTTT
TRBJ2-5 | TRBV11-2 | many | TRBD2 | CASSPVAGGPSETQYF | TGTGCCAGCAGCCCGGTAGCGGGAGGGCCCTCTGAGACCCAGTACTTC
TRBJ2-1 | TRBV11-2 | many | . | CASSLERGNEQFF | TGTGCCAGCAGCTTAGAGAGAGGGAATGAGCAGTTCTTC
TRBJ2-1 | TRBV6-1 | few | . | CASSTLPGLEQFF | TGTGCCAGCAGCACATTACCGGGACTCGAGCAGTTCTTC
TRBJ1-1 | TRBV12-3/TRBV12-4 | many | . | CASSPSRSKNTEAFF | TGTGCCAGCAGTCCGTCGAGGAGCAAGAACACTGAAGCTTTCTTT
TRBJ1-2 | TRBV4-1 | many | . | CASSQDAGNGYTF | TGCGCCAGCAGCCAAGATGCAGGGAATGGCTACACCTTC
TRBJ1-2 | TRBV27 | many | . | CASTALDRPYGYTF | TGTGCCAGCACCGCCCTCGACAGGCCCTATGGCTACACCTTC
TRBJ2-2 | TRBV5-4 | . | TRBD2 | CASSLAGTSGRGTGELFF | TGTGCCAGCAGCTTGGCCGGGACTAGCGGGAGAGGCACCGGGGAGCTGTTTTTT
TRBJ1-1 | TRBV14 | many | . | CASSPHANTEAFF | TGTGCCAGCAGCCCTCACGCGAACACTGAAGCTTTCTTT
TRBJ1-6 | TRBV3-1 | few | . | CASSQEEGTGTTNSPLHF | TGTGCCAGCAGCCAAGAAGAGGGGACGGGCACCACTAATTCACCCCTCCACTTT
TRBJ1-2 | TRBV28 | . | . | CATDYTKEGYTF | TGTGCCACCGATTATACTAAGGAGGGCTACACCTTC
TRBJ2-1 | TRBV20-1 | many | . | CSASGGTYNEQFF | TGCAGTGCGAGTGGGGGCACCTACAATGAGCAGTTCTTC
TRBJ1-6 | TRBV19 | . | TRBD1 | CASSTAQGAHSPLHF | TGTGCCAGTAGTACCGCACAGGGGGCCCATTCACCCCTCCACTTT
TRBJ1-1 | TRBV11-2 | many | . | CASSLVGRVGAFF | TGTGCCAGCAGCTTAGTTGGGAGGGTGGGGGCTTTCTTT
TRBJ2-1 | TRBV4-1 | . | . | CASSQETEEQFF | TGCGCCAGCAGCCAAGAGACAGAAGAGCAGTTCTTC
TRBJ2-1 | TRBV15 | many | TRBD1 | CATSRRTGDNEQFF | TGTGCCACCAGCAGGCGGACAGGGGACAATGAGCAGTTCTTC
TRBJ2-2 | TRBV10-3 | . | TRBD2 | CAISDRSSGNTGELFF | TGTGCCATCAGTGATCGGTCTAGCGGGAACACCGGGGAGCTGTTTTTT
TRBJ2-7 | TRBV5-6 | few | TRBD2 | CASSWGVSASGSPHEQYF | TGTGCCAGCAGCTGGGGGGTCAGTGCTAGCGGGAGTCCCCACGAGCAGTACTTC
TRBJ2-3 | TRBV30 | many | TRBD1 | CAWSVSDRAVDTQYF | TGTGCCTGGAGTGTCTCGGACAGGGCGGTAGATACGCAGTATTTT
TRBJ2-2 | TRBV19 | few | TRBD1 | CASSKTGTGTNTGELFF | TGTGCCAGTAGCAAAACCGGGACAGGGACTAACACCGGGGAGCTGTTTTTT
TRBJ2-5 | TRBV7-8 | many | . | CASSSPGETQYF | TGTGCCAGCAGCTCCCCTGGAGAGACCCAGTACTTC
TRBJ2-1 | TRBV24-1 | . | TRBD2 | CAAGLAGGMGEQFF | TGTGCCGCCGGACTAGCGGGAGGTATGGGTGAGCAGTTCTTC
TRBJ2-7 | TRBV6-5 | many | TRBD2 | CASSYRASGLIYEQYF | TGTGCCAGCAGTTACCGGGCTAGCGGGTTGATCTACGAGCAGTACTTC
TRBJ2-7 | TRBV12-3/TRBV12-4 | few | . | CASSPGWTYEQYF | TGTGCCAGCAGCCCCGGGTGGACCTACGAGCAGTACTTC
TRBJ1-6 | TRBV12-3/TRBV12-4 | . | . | CASSLGRLNPHF | TGTGCCAGCAGTTTAGGACGGCTGAATCCCCACTTT
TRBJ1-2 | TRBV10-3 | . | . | CAISDTGTQDYGYTF | TGTGCCATCAGTGACACCGGGACACAGGACTATGGCTACACCTTC
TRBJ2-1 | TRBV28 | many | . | CASSSDAGALKEQFF | TGTGCCAGCAGTTCTGACGCTGGGGCCCTAAAAGAGCAGTTCTTC
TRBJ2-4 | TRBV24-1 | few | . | CATSRDNGPLAKNIQYF | TGTGCCACCAGCCGGGACAACGGTCCACTAGCCAAAAACATTCAGTACTTC
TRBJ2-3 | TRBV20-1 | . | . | CSASCQEWITDTQYF | TGCAGCGCCTCATGTCAGGAATGGATCACAGATACGCAGTATTTT
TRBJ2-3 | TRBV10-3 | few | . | CAISERTAGDTQYF | TGTGCCATCAGTGAGCGGACCGCTGGGGATACGCAGTATTTT
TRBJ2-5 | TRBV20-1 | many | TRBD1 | CSAELQGVQTQYF | TGCAGTGCTGAACTACAGGGGGTCCAGACCCAGTACTTC
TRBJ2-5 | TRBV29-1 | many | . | CSIEQGETQYF | TGCAGCATCGAGCAAGGGGAGACCCAGTACTTC
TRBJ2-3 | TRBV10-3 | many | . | CAISEGGRDTQYF | TGTGCCATCAGTGAAGGAGGGAGGGATACGCAGTATTTT
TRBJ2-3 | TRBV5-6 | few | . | CASSPQGLVDTQYF | TGTGCCAGCAGTCCTCAGGGGTTAGTAGATACGCAGTATTTT
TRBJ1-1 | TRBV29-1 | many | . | CSVVGRMNTEAFF | TGCAGCGTTGTAGGGCGGATGAACACTGAAGCTTTCTTT
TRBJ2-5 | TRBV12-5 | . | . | CASGSPSWAGNGQETQYF | TGTGCTAGTGGTTCCCCATCTTGGGCAGGGAACGGACAAGAGACCCAGTACTTC
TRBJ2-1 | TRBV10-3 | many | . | CAISDPSGRGPYNEQFF | TGTGCCATCAGTGACCCGTCTGGACGCGGGCCTTACAATGAGCAGTTCTTC
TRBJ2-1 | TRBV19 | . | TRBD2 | CASSKISGTSYNEQFF | TGTGCCAGTAGTAAGATCAGCGGGACCTCCTACAATGAGCAGTTCTTC
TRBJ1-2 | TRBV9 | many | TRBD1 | CASSGKTGAYGYTF | TGTGCCAGCAGCGGGAAGACAGGGGCCTATGGCTACACCTTC
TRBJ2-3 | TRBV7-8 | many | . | CASSPDTRDTQYF | TGTGCCAGCAGCCCCGACACTAGAGATACGCAGTATTTT